Presented here are 7 T cell receptor beta chains from one specimen sequenced in a study of T cell changes during pregnancy in multiple sclerosis. TCRdb's table, derived via immunoSEQ multiplex PCR, lists solely in-frame clones and lacks some. The profile shows 75,000 to 95,000 clones, more than 70% of them singletons. Sequences were derived from peripheral blood, sampled in the first trimester of pregnancy. These receptor sequences come from a female donor in good health, enrolled as a control in a pregnancy study.

This clone has just one count. The gene calls are TRBV6-1 and TRBJ1-4, with D maybe TRBD1 (5 bases). Germline V lookup: CDR1 MNHNS, CDR2 SASEGT. Trimming shortened V by 7 bases and J by 5 bases, and 14 bases separated the two germline ends. CDR3 length: 14 residues. This CDR3 is CASIRRGENEKLFF. The CDR3 DNA is TGTGCCAGCATCCGGCGGGGGGAAAATGAAAAACTGTTTTTT.

Notes on this clone: Other DNA sequences of this sample code for an identical CDR3. The CDR3 is CASSEGRLAGGRGETQYF. The CDR3 bases are TGTGCCAGCAGTGAAGGTCGGCTAGCGGGGGGCCGGGGAGAGACCCAGTACTTC. This sequence joins TRBV6-1 and TRBJ2-5; 11 bases are shared with TRBD2. Germline-derived CDR1 and CDR2 are MNHNS and SASEGT. The CDR3 has 18 amino acids. Trimming at V came to 1 base and at J to 4 bases, leaving 11 bases not matched to a gene.

The chain is built from TRBV28 and TRBJ1-4, with 10 bases that match TRBD1. The ends lost 7 bases at V and 12 bases at J; junction bases unmatched: 14. Looked up from germline, CDR1 is MDHEN and CDR2 is SYDVKM. The CDR3 is made up of 15 amino acids. CDR3 amino acids: CASTPRRTGGKELFF. CDR3 in DNA: TGTGCCAGCACCCCCAGGAGGACAGGGGGAAAAGAACTGTTTTTT.

The CDR3 spells CASSPGLSGTDTQYF. CDR3 nucleotides: TGTGCCAGCAGCCCGGGACTCTCTGGCACAGATACGCAGTATTTT. The chain uses TRBV11-3 and TRBJ2-3; possible D gene TRBD2, 6 bases. Trimming removed 5 bases from V and 1 base from J, with 13 bases in between. Per germline, CDR1 SGHNT and CDR2 YENEEA. This CDR3 spans 15 amino acids.

CDR3 amino acids: CASSQDSFSNTEAFF. As DNA, the CDR3 is TGTGCCAGCAGCCAAGACTCGTTTTCGAACACTGAAGCTTTCTTT. The V gene is TRBV14, the J gene TRBJ1-1; D call uncertain. The CDR3 loop spans 15 amino acids. CDR1 and CDR2 (germline): SGHDN, FVKESK. Deletions cut 0 bases from V and 1 base from J, with 9 bases between.

The chain recombines TRBV19 with TRBJ1-4; 7 bases are a match to TRBD1. Per germline, CDR1 LNHDA and CDR2 SQIVND (reference sequence). The junction had 10 bases not matched to a gene; V was cut back by 3 bases and J by 3 bases. The CDR3 is 17 residues long. CDR3 residues: CASSMGRGQLSNEKLFF. CDR3 in DNA: TGTGCCAGTAGTATGGGCAGGGGACAGCTCTCTAATGAAAAACTGTTTTTT.

V gene TRBV7-9 combines with J gene TRBJ2-7, with 8 bases that match TRBD1. V lost 7 bases, J lost 7 bases, and 9 bases stayed unmatched. Germline V CDR1 and CDR2: SEHNR, FQNEAQ (reference sequence). The CDR3 has 13 residues. CDR3 coding DNA: TGTGCCAGCACCGGACAGGGCCTAAGGGAGCAGTACTTC. Protein sequence: CASTGQGLREQYF.